A single TCR beta chain is shown here with its context. It lacks a known antigen. No much larger clonotype is one base removed from it; base qualities were not supplied. Libraries were prepared through 5' RACE. Sequencing took place on an Illumina HiSeq 2500. A second PCR of roughly 7 to 11 cycles was performed with a sample-barcoded 5' primer and a J-beta primer mix. A template-switch 5' adaptor carrying 12 random nucleotides introduced a unique molecular identifier onto each TCR beta cDNA molecule. Each sample yielded at least 2.5 million CDR3-containing paired-end reads. All of the RNA was converted into first-strand cDNA using the Mint cDNA synthesis kit, with a TRBC-specific oligonucleotide serving as the primer. Following uracil-DNA glycosylase treatment, all cDNA underwent a first 18-cycle PCR with the universal primers M1SS and BC2_uni_R. In the paper's pipeline: For normalization, 1 million high-quality reads, each with a distinct molecular identifier, were randomly selected from each sample. Reads sharing molecular identifiers were discarded rather than binned into consensus sequences. MiTCR, run with a Q25 quality threshold and the strictest error-elimination algorithm, handled CDR3 identification, clonotype clustering and error correction. A nonparametric unseen species model using Euler transformation provided a lower-bound estimate of total TCR beta diversity. The raw public reads went through TCRdb reprocessing: fastp at Q25, MiXCR clone calling, in-frame beta chains kept. Rows with a matching CDR3 protein are joined into one entry that keeps the most common DNA and genes. The V and J calls shown here were made by TCRdb, not taken from the authors' results. The sample contains under 800,000 distinct CDR3 sequences, roughly 21% of them found a single time. Together, the top ten hold roughly 3.9% of the sample.

The sample belongs to a study of blood T cells in healthy people across ages (dated by TCRdb to between 2014 and 2017). The study in broad terms: In model experiments, template switching captured about one uniquely barcoded TCR beta cDNA molecule for every two T cells. To track age-related changes in TCR beta repertoire diversity, the study relied on deep sequencing normalized with unique cDNA molecular identifiers. The donors were split into four age groups: young (average about 16 years), middle-aged (roughly 42), aged (62) and long-lived (approximately 80). Donors of different ages were randomly distributed across sequencing lanes to avoid experimental bias. Two additional independent replicas of 1 million unique cDNA reads from the same blood draw were analyzed for two donors (one aged 18 to 29 and one aged 80 or older).

The research as a whole found: Bulk unsorted PBMC profiling prevented conclusive comparison of naive and antigen-experienced compartments. Total diversity estimates from one million sequenced T cells were considered lower bounds and underestimates. Because donor CMV infection status was unknown, age-related changes in expanded clonotypes were potentially confounded. The long-lived group showed more naive CD4+ T cells, fewer expanded clones and increased TCR diversity than the aged group, suggesting age selection. As age increased, observed TCR beta diversity per million T cells dropped in a roughly linear way, and a significant reduction was already evident by age about 36. There was a strong correlation between observed TCR beta diversity and the percentage of naive T cells measured by flow cytometry.

Spanning cysteine to phenylalanine, the CDR3 consists of 14 amino acids. Only CDR3 DNA is held: 42 bases, read in frame from base 1. V is shortened by 2 bases, J by 0 bases, and the region joining them spans 6 bases. CDR1 and CDR2 are drawn from the germline V gene (reference sequence): SEHNR, FQNEAQ. Donors were 39 systemically healthy Caucasian individuals from Russia aged about 6 to 100 years. Roughly 9 milliliters of peripheral blood were drawn from each donor into EDTA-treated Vacutainer tubes. Ficoll-Paque density-gradient centrifugation was used to isolate PBMCs, with at least 6.5 million per sample. Trizol reagent was used to extract total RNA from PBMCs, with at least 5 micrograms per sample. For every donor, flow cytometry on a PBMC aliquot measured the percentage of naive CD45RAhigh/CD27high T cells.

Sequencing input: blood. Rearrangement joined TRBV7-9 to TRBJ2-3; the D gene is unclear. The source is a man in his sixties or seventies in good health. The CDR3: CASSLLISTDTQYF. The DNA is as follows: TGTGCCAGCAGCTTACTTATTAGCACAGATACGCAGTATTTT.